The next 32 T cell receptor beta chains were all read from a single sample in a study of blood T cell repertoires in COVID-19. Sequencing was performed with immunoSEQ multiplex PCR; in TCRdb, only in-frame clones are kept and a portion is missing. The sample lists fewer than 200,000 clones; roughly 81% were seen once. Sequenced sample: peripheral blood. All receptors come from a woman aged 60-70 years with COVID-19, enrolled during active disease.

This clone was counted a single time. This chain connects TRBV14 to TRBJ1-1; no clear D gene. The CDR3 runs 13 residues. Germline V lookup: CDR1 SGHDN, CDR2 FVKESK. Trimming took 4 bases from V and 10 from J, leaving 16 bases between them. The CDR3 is CASSPQSGRGAFF. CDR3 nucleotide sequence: TGTGCCAGCAGCCCACAATCCGGCCGCGGAGCTTTCTTT.

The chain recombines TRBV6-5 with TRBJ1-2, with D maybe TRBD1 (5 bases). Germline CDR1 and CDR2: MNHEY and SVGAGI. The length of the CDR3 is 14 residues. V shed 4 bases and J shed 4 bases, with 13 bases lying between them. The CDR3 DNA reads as TGTGCCAGCAGTTCCCCAGACAGTGGCTATGGCTACACCTTC. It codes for CASSSPDSGYGYTF.

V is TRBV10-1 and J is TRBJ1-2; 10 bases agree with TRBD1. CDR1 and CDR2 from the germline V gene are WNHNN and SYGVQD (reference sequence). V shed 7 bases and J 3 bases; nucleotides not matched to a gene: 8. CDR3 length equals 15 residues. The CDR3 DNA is TGCGCCAGCACAGGGCCGGACAGGGGGGACTATGGCTACACCTTC. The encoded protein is CASTGPDRGDYGYTF.

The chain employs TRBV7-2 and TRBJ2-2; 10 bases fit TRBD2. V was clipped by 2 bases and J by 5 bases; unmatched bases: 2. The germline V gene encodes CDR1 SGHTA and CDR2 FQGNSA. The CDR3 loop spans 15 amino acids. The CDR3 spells CASSLLAGVTGELFF. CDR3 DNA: TGTGCCAGCAGCTTACTAGCGGGAGTTACCGGGGAGCTGTTTTTT.

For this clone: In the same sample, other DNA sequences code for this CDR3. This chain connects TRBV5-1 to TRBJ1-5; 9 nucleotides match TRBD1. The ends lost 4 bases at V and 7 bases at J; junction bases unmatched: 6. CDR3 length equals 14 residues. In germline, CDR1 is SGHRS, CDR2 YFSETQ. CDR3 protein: CASSIGQGSQPQHF. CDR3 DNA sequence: TGCGCCAGCAGCATAGGACAGGGGAGCCAGCCCCAGCATTTT.

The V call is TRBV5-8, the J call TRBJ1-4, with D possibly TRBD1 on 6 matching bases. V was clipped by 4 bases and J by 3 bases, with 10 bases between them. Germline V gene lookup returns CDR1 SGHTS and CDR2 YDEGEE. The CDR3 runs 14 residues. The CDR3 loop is CASSPGQPNEKLFF. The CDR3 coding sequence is TGTGCCAGCAGCCCAGGACAGCCTAATGAAAAACTGTTTTTT. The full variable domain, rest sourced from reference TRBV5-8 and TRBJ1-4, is EAGVTQSPTHLIKTRGQQATLRCSPISGHTSVYWYQQALGLGLQFLLWYDEGEERNRGNFPPRFSGRQFPNYSSELNVNALELEDSALYLCASSPGQPNEKLFFGSGTQLSVL.

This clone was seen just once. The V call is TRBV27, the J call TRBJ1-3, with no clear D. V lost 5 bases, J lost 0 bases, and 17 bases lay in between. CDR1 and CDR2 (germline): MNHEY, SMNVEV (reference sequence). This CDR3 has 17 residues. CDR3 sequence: CASSLHVGIGSGNTIYF. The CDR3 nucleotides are TGTGCCAGCAGTCTCCACGTGGGCATCGGCTCTGGAAACACCATATATTTT.

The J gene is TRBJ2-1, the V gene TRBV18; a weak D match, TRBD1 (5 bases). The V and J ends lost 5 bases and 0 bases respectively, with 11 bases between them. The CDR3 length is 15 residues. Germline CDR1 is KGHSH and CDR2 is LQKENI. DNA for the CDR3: TGTGCCAGCTCAAATATAGGGGACTCCTACAATGAGCAGTTCTTC. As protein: CASSNIGDSYNEQFF.

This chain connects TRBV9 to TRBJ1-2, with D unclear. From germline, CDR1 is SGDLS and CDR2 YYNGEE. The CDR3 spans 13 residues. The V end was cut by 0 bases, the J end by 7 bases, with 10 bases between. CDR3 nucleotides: TGTGCCAGCAGCGTAGCGGTGTCTTCTGGCTACACCTTC. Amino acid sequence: CASSVAVSSGYTF.

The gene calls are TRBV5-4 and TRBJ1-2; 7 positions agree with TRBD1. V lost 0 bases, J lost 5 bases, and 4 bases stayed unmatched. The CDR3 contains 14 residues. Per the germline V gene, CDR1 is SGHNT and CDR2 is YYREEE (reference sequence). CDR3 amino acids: CASSLGDSSYGYTF. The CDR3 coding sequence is TGTGCCAGCAGCTTGGGGGACAGCTCATATGGCTACACCTTC.

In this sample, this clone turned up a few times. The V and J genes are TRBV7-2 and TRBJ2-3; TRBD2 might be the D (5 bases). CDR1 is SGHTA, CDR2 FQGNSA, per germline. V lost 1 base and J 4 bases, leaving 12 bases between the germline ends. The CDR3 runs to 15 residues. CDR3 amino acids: CASSLVRIGADTQYF. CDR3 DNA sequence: TGTGCCAGCAGCTTAGTACGGATCGGGGCAGATACGCAGTATTTT.

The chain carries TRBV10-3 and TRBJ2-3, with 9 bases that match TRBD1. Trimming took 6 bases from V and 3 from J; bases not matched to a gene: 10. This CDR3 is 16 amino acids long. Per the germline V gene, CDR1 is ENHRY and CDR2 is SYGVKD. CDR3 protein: CAISRQGTGKTDTQYF. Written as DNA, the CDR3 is TGTGCCATCAGCAGACAAGGGACAGGGAAGACAGATACGCAGTATTTT.

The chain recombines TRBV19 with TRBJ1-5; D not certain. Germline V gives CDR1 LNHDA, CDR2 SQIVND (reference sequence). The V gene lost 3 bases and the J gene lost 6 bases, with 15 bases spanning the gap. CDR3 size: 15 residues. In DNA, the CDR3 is TGTGCCAGTAGTATTGGTCTTCAAGTCAGTCAGCCCCAGCATTTT. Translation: CASSIGLQVSQPQHF. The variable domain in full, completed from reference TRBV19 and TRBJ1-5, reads DGGITQSPKYLFRKEGQNVTLSCEQNLNHDAMYWYRQDPGQGLRLIYYSQIVNDFQKGDIAEGYSVSREKKESFPLTVTSAQKNPTAFYLCASSIGLQVSQPQHFGDGTRLSIL.

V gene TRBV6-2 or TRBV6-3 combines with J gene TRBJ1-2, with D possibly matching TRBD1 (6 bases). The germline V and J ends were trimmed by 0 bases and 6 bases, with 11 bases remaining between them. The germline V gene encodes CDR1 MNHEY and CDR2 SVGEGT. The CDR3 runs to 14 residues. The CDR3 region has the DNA TGTGCCAGCAGTTACTCGACACAGGGCCATGGCTACACCTTC. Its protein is CASSYSTQGHGYTF.

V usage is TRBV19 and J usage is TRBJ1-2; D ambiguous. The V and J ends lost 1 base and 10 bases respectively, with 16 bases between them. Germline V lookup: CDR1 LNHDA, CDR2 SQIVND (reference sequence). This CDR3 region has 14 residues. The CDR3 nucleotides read TGTGCCAGTAGTATAGGGAGGGATTGGCGCGACTACACCTTC. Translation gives CASSIGRDWRDYTF.

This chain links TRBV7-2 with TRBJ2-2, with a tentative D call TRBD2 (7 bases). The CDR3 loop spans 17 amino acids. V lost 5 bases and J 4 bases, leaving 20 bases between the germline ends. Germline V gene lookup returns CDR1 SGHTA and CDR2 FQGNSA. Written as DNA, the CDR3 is TGTGCCAGCAGCCCCACCGGTCGGGGGGCGCGCACCGGGGAGCTGTTTTTT. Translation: CASSPTGRGARTGELFF.

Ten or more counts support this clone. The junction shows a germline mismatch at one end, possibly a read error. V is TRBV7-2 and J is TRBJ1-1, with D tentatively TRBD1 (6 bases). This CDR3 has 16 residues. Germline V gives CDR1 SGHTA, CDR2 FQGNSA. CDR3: CASSLEGGLGNTEAFF. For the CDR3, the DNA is TGTGCCAGCAGTTTAGAGGGGGGGCTTGGGAACACTGAAGCTTTCTTT.

Here the CDR3 reads CASSGGGLAGVRSEQFF. The CDR3 nucleotides read TGTGCCAGCAGTGGGGGAGGACTAGCGGGAGTCAGGAGCGAGCAGTTCTTC. This chain joins TRBV2 and TRBJ2-1; 13 bases agree with TRBD2. Germline-derived CDR1 and CDR2 are SNHLY and FYNNEI. This CDR3 region has 17 residues. V lost 4 bases, J lost 10 bases, and 13 bases stayed unmatched.

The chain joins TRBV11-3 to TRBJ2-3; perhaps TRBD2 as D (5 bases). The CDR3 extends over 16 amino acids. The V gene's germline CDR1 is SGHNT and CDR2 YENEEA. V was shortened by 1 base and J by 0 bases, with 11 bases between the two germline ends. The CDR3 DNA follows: TGTGCCAGCAGCTTAGGGGTCCGGGAAAGCACAGATACGCAGTATTTT. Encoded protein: CASSLGVRESTDTQYF.

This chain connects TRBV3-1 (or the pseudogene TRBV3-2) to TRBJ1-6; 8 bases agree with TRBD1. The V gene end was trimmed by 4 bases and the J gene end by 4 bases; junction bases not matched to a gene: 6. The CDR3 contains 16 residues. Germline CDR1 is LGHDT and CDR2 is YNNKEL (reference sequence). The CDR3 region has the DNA TGTGCCAGCAGCCTAGAAACAGGGGGTTATAATTCACCCCTCCACTTT. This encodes CASSLETGGYNSPLHF.

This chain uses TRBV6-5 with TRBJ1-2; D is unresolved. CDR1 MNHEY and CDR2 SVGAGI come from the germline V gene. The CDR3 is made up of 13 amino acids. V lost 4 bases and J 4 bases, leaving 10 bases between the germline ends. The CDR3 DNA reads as TGTGCCAGCAGTTGGGAGAACGGCTATGGCTACACCTTC. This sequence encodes CASSWENGYGYTF.

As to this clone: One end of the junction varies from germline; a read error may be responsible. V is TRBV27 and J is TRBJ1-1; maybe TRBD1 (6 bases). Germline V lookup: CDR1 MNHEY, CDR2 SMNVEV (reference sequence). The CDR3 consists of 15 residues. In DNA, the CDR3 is TGTGCCAGCAGTTCCCTTTACAGGGAGAACGCTGAAGCTTTCTTT. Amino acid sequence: CASSSLYRENAEAFF.

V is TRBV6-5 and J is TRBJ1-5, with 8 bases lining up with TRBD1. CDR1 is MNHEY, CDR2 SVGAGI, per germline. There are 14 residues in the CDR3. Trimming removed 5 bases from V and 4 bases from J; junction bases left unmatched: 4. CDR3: CASSRDRTNQPQHF. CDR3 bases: TGTGCCAGCAGTAGGGACAGGACAAATCAGCCCCAGCATTTT.

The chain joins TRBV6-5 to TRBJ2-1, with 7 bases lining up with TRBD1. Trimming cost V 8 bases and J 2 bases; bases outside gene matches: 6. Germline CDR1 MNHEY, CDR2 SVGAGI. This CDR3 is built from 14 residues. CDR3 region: CASPQGVPYNEQFF. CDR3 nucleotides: TGTGCCAGCCCCCAGGGGGTACCCTACAATGAGCAGTTCTTC.

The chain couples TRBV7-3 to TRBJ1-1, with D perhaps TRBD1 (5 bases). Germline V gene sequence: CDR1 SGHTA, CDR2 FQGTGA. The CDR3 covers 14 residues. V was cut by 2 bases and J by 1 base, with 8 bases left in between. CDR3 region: CASSLGRENTEAFF. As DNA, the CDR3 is TGTGCCAGCAGCTTAGGCAGGGAGAACACTGAAGCTTTCTTT.

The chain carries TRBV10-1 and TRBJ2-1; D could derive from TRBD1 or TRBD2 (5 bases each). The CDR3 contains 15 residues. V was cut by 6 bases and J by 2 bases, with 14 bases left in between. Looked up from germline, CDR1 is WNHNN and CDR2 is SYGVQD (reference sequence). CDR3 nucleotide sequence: TGCGCCAGCAGCGAGGGGCCCGCTCCCTACAATGAGCAGTTCTTC. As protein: CASSEGPAPYNEQFF.

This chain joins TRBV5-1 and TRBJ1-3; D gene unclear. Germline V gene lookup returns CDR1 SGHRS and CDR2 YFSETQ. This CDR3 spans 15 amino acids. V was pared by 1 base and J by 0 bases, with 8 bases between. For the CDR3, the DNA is TGCGCCAGCAGCTTGAGTGGCTTCTCTGGAAACACCATATATTTT. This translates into CASSLSGFSGNTIYF.

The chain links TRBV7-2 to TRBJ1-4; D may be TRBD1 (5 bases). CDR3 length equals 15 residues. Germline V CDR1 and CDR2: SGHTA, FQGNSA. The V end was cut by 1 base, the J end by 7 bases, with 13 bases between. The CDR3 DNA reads TGTGCCAGCAGCTTAGTGAAGGCTCAGGGTGAAAAACTGTTTTTT. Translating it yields CASSLVKAQGEKLFF.

The CDR3 DNA is TGTGCCAGTAGTGTCCGGGACAGGGTAAACTATGGCTACACCTTC. Translated: CASSVRDRVNYGYTF. J is TRBJ1-2 and V is TRBV19, with 9 bases fitting TRBD1. The CDR3 loop spans 15 amino acids. Trimming cost V 5 bases and J 2 bases; bases outside gene matches: 6. Germline V gene data show CDR1 as LNHDA and CDR2 as SQIVND (reference sequence).

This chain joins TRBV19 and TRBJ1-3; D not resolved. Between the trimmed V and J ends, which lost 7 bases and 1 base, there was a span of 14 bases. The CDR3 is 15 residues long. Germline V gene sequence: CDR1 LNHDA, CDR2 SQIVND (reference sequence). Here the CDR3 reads CASMWSISSGNTIYF. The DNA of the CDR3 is TGTGCCAGTATGTGGAGTATTTCTTCTGGAAACACCATATATTTT.

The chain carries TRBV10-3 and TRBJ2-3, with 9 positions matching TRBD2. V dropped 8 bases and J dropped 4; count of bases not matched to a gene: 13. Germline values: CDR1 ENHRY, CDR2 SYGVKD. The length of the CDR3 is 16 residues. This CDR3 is CAIRPGQGGRADTQYF. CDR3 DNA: TGTGCCATCCGCCCCGGGCAGGGCGGGAGGGCAGATACGCAGTATTTT.

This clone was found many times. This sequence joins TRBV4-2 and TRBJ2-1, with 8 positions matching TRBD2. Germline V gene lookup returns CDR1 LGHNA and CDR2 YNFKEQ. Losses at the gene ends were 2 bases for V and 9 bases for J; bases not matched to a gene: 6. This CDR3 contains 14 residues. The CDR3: CASSQTGGQGEQFF. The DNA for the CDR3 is TGTGCCAGCAGCCAAACGGGGGGGCAGGGTGAGCAGTTCTTC.